The T cell receptor beta chain described here comes from a study of cytomegalovirus exposure and HLA in healthy donors. General study findings and limits: Reportedly, cytomegalovirus status was diagnosed with high sensitivity and specificity. Rarity held for most TCR sequences, but there were some public TCRs that occurred in many donors. Roughly even sequencing depth across donors was the assumption behind the presence/absence analyses. A later analysis, which compared TCR beta chains of equal frequency, found the HLA-associated ones more clonally expanded.

In the case of this clone: Its specificity is not known.

The CDR3 extends over 15 amino acids. Trimming removed 1 base at V and 7 bases at J, with 16 bases between. Germline CDR1 reads SEHNR; CDR2 reads FQNEAQ (reference sequence). Both 60 Vbeta primers and 13 Jbeta primers went into the PCR. Sequencing used immunoSEQ multiplex PCR; TCRdb keeps in-frame clones, though not all of them. Of some 150,000 clones listed, roughly four fifths are singletons. The chain links TRBV7-9 to TRBJ1-1; D is undetermined. Source material: PBMCs. This clonotype was sampled from a woman aged 45-65 years in good health and CMV-seropositive. The CDR3 is CASSLVSGRVGEAFF. CDR3 nucleotides: TGTGCCAGCAGCTTAGTGTCCGGGAGAGTAGGTGAAGCTTTCTTT. Complete variable domain (other parts from reference TRBV7-9 and TRBJ1-1): DTGVSQNPRHKITKRGQNVTFRCDPISEHNRLYWYRQTLGQGPEFLTYFQNEAQLEKSRLLSDRFSAERPKGSFSTLEIQRTEQGDSAMYLCASSLVSGRVGEAFFGQGTRLTVV.